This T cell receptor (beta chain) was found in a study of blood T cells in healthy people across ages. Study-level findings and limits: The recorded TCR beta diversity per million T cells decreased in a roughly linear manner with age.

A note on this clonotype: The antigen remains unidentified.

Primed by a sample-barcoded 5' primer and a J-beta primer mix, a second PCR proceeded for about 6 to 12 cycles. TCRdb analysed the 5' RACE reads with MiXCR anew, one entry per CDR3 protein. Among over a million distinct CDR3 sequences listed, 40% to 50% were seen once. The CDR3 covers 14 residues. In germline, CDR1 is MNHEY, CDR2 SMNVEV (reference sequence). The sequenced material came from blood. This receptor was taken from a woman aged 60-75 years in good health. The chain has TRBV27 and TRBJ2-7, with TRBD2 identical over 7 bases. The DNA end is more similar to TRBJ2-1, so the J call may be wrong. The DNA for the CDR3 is TGTGCCAGCAGTTCCTGGCGGGAGCTCCATGAGCAGTTCTTC. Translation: CASSSWRELHEQFF.